The 2 T cell receptor beta chains reported below all come from one sample, sequenced in a study of T cell changes during pregnancy in multiple sclerosis (dated by TCRdb to the late 2010s). The library was obtained by the immunoSEQ multiplex PCR assay. The source is immuneACCESS, and TCRdb retained only in-frame sequences with V and J called. Part of the clones is not carried over; for the studies checked, unresolved V genes explain less than half of this, and the remainder is unexplained. This sample is represented by tens of thousands of clones; 92% of them were singletons. The ten largest account for 4.5% to 5.5% of the sample. The sample was peripheral blood, taken in the first trimester of pregnancy. The source of these receptors is a female donor in good health, enrolled as a control in a pregnancy study.

This chain joins TRBV7-8 and TRBJ2-1; 11 nucleotides match TRBD2. The CDR3 consists of 17 residues. Germline CDR1 SGHVS, CDR2 FQNEAQ. The junction had 7 bases not matched to a gene; V was cut back by 3 bases and J by 3 bases. CDR3 sequence: CASSLGRGLADYNEQFF. The CDR3 coding sequence is TGTGCCAGCAGCTTGGGAAGGGGACTAGCGGACTACAATGAGCAGTTCTTC.

This chain joins TRBV28 and TRBJ1-1, with D possibly TRBD1 on 5 matching bases. Trimming shortened V by 0 bases and J by 1 base, and 9 bases separated the two germline ends. Per the germline V gene, CDR1 is MDHEN and CDR2 is SYDVKM. CDR3 length: 15 amino acids. The CDR3 spells CASSLWAGRNTEAFF. Here the CDR3 DNA reads TGTGCCAGCAGTTTATGGGCAGGGCGGAACACTGAAGCTTTCTTT.